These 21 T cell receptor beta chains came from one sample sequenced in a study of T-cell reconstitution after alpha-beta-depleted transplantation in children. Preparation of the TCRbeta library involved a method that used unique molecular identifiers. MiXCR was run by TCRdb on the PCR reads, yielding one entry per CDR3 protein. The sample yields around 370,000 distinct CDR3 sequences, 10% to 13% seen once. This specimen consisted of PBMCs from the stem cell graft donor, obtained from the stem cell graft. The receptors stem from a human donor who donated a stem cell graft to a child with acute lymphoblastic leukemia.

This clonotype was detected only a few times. The CDR3 reads CASSLRRAPQSSQYF. Here the CDR3 DNA reads TGTGCCAGCAGCCTACGGAGGGCCCCACAAAGCTCTCAGTACTTC. This sequence joins TRBV28 and TRBJ2-7, with D tentatively TRBD2 (6 bases). Germline-derived CDR1 and CDR2 are MDHEN and SYDVKM. This CDR3 has 15 amino acids. Trimming left V 6 bases short and J 10 bases short, with 25 bases between.

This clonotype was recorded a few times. CDR3 region: CASSLRMKGYEQYF. In DNA, the CDR3 is TGTGCCAGCAGTTTAAGGATGAAGGGCTACGAGCAGTACTTC. The chain carries TRBV28 and TRBJ2-7; no firm D call. CDR3 length: 14 amino acids. V lost 2 bases, J lost 3 bases, and 11 bases lay in between. Germline V gene data show CDR1 as MDHEN and CDR2 as SYDVKM.

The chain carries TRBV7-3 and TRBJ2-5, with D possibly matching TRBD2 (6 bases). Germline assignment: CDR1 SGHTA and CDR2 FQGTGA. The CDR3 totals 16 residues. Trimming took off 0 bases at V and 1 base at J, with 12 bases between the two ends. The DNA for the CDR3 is TGTGCCAGCAGCTTAACTGGGGAAGCGGGCCAAGAGACCCAGTACTTC. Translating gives CASSLTGEAGQETQYF.

The CDR3 protein is CASSLGGPEQFF. Written as DNA, the CDR3 is TGTGCCAGCAGCTTAGGCGGACCGGAGCAGTTCTTC. The V and J genes are TRBV11-2 and TRBJ2-1, with D unclear. The CDR3 runs 12 residues. Trimming left V 1 base short and J 10 bases short, with 8 bases between. Germline CDR1 SGHAT, CDR2 FQNNGV.

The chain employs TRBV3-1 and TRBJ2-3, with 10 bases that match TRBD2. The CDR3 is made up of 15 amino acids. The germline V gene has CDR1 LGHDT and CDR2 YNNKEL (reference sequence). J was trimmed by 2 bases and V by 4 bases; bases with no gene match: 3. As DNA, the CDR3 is TGTGCCAGCAGCCTAAGCGGGAGGGCCACAGATACGCAGTATTTT. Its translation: CASSLSGRATDTQYF.

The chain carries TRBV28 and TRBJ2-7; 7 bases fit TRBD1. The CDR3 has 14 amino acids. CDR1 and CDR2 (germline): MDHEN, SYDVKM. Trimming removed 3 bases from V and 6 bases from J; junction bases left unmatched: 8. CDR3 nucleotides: TGTGCCAGCAGTTTTATGAGGGGGCTTGGCGAGCAGTACTTC. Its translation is CASSFMRGLGEQYF.

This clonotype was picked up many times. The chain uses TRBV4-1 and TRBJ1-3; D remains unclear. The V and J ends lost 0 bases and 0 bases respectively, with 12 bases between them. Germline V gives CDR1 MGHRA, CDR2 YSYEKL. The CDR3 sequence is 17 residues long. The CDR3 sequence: CASSQDQLPSSGNTIYF. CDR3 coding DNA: TGCGCCAGCAGCCAAGATCAACTTCCTAGCTCTGGAAACACCATATATTTT.

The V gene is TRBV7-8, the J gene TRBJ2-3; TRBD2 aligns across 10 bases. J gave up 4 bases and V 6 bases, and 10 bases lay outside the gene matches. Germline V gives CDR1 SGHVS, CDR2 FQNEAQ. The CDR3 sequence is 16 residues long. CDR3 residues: CASRITSGIISDTQYF. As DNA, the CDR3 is TGTGCCAGCAGGATCACTAGCGGGATCATATCAGATACGCAGTATTTT.

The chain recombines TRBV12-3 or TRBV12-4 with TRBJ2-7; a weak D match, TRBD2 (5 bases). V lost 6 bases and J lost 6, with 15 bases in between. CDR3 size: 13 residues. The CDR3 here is CASRRAPKLEQYF. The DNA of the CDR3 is TGTGCCAGCAGGCGGGCTCCGAAACTCGAGCAGTACTTC.

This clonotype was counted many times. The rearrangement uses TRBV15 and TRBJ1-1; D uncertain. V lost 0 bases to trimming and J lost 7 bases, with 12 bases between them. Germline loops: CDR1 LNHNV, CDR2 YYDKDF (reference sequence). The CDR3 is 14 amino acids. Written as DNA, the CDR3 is TGTGCCACCAGCAGAGATCGGGTACCCGGTGAAGCTTTCTTT. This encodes CATSRDRVPGEAFF.

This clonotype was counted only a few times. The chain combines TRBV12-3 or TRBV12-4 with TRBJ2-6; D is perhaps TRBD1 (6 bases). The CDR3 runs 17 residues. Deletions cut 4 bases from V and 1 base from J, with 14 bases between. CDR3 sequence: CASSSGTMNSGANVLTF. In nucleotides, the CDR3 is TGTGCCAGCAGTTCCGGGACAATGAATTCTGGGGCCAACGTCCTGACTTTC.

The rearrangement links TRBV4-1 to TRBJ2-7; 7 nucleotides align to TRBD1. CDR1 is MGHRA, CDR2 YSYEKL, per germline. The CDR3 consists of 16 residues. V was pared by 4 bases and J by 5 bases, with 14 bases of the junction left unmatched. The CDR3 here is CASSRPQGTSAHEQYF. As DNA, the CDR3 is TGCGCCAGCAGCCGCCCACAGGGGACAAGTGCCCACGAGCAGTACTTC.

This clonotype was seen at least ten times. The CDR3 is CSASGTSGSTDTQYF. For the CDR3, the DNA is TGCAGTGCTTCCGGGACTAGCGGTAGCACAGATACGCAGTATTTT. The chain combines TRBV20-1 with TRBJ2-3, with 11 bases identical to TRBD2. Trimming removed 5 bases from V and 0 bases from J; junction bases left unmatched: 4. The CDR3 is 15 amino acids. Per the germline V gene, CDR1 is DFQATT and CDR2 is SNEGSKA (reference sequence).

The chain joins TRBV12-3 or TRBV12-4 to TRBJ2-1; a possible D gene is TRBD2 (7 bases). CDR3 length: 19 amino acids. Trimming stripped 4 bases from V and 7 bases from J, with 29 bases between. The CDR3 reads CASSWGPGDSAGPNNEQFF. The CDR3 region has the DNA TGTGCCAGCAGTTGGGGGCCAGGGGATTCAGCGGGGCCCAATAATGAGCAGTTCTTC.

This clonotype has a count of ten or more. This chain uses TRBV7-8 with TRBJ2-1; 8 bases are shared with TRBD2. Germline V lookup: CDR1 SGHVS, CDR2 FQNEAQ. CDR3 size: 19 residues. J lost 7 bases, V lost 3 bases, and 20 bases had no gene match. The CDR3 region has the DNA TGTGCCAGCAGCTTGGACTACGCCGTAGTCTATGGCGGGGGGAATGAGCAGTTCTTC. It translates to CASSLDYAVVYGGGNEQFF.

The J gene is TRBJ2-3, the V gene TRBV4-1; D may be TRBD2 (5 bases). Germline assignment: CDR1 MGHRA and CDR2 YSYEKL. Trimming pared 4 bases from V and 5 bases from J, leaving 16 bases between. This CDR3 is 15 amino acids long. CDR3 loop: CASSPLGSAIDTQYF. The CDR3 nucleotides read TGCGCCAGCAGCCCCCTTGGGAGTGCTATAGATACGCAGTATTTT.

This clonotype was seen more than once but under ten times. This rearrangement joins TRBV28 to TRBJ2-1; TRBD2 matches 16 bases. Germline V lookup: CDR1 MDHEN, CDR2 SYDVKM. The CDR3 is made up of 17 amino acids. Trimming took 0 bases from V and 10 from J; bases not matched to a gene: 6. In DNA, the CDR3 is TGTGCCAGCAGTTTATGGGGACTAGCGGGAGGGTTCGGGGAGCAGTTCTTC. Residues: CASSLWGLAGGFGEQFF.

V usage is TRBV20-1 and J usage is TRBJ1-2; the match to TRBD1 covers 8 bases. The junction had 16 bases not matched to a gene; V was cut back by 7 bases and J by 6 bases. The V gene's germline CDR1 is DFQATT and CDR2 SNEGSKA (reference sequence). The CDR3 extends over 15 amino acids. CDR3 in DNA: TGCAGTGTATCCCAGGGGGCCGCCCTGGGGGATGGCTACACCTTC. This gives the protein CSVSQGAALGDGYTF.

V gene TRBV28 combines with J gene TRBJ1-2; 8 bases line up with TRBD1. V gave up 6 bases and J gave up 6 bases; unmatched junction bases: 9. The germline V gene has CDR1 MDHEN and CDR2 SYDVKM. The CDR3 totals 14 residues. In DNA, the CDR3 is TGTGCCAGCAGCCCAGGGGGCCAGGGTCATGGCTACACCTTC. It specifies CASSPGGQGHGYTF.

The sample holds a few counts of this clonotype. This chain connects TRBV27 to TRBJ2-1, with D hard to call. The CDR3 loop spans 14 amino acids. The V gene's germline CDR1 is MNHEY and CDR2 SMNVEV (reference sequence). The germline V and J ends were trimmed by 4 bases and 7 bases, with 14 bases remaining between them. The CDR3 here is CASSSPVRWNEQFF. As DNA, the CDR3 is TGTGCCAGCAGTTCGCCCGTCCGTTGGAATGAGCAGTTCTTC.

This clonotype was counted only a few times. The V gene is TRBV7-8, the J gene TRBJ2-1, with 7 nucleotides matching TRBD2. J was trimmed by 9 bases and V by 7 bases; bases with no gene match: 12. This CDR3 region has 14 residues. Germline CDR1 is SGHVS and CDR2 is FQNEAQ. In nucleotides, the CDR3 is TGTGCCAGCACCTCTTGGGGGAGGGCCGCTGAGCAGTTCTTC. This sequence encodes CASTSWGRAAEQFF.